This T cell receptor beta chain was identified in a study of control samples from healthy donors and cancer patients. Trimming removed 8 bases from V and 6 bases from J, with 13 bases in between. The CDR3 is 12 amino acids. The V gene's germline CDR1 is SGHNT and CDR2 YENEEA. Profiling relied on immunoSEQ multiplex PCR, and the TCRdb table lists in-frame clones only, not all of them. The sample records some 82,000 clones, approximately 82% being singletons. This clone was detected only a few times. Specimen: PBMCs. The TCR originated in a man aged 55 to 70 with head and neck cancer. The V gene is TRBV11-3, the J gene TRBJ1-2, with D perhaps TRBD1 (5 bases). The CDR3: CASASGLHGYTF. In DNA form, the CDR3 reads TGTGCCAGCGCCTCGGGGCTCCATGGCTACACCTTC.